This record looks at one TCR beta chain sequence and its context. Its antigen is as yet unknown. This record comes from a study of regulatory and conventional T cells in RAG deficiency. Study results and caveats: Shorter CDR3s in all patient subsets; >75% Treg-Tconv overlap in Omenn.

Some clones are missing from TCRdb's copy, which holds only in-frame ones; the method was immunoSEQ multiplex PCR. The repertoire holds approximately 35,000 clones, around 76% seen once, with 3% to 3.5% in the top ten. This CDR3 region has 15 residues. The V gene lost 1 base and the J gene lost 10 bases, with 17 bases spanning the gap. Looked up from germline, CDR1 is LNHNV and CDR2 is YYDKDF (reference sequence). Genomic DNA came from blood conventional CD4+ T cells gated CD25-low CD127-high. The same data also contributed to another study, on regulatory T cells. From that paper: Primers: 52 TRBV forward and 13 TRBJ reverse.

Sequencing was performed on CD4+ effector T cells sorted from blood. The gene calls are TRBV15 and TRBJ2-1; D gene unclear. This sequence was found in a human donor in good health. The chain's CDR3 is CATSRVPDEINEQFF. CDR3 DNA sequence: TGTGCCACCAGCAGAGTCCCGGACGAGATAAACGAGCAGTTCTTC.